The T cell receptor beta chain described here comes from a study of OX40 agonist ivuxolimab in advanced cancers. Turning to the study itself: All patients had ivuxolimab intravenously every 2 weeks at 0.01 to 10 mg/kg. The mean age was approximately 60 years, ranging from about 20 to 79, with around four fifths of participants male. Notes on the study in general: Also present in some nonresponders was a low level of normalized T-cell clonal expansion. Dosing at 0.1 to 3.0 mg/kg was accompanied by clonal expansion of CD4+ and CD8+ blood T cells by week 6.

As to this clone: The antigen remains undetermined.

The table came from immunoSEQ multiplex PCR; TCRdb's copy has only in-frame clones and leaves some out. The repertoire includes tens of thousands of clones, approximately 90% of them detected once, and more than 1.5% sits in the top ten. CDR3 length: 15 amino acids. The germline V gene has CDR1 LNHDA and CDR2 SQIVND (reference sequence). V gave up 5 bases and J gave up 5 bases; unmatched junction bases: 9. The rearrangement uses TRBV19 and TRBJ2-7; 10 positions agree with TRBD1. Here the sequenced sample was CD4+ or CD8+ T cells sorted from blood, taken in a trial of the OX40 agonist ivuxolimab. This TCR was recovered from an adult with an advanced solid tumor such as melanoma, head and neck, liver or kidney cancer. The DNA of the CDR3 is TGTGCCAGTAGTTGGACAGGGGGTGAGAAGAACGAGCAGTACTTC. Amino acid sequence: CASSWTGGEKNEQYF.